These 14 T cell receptor beta chains were sequenced from one sample in a study of T cells in Graves' hyperthyroidism and ophthalmopathy. Amplified TCR beta CDR3 regions came from RNA transcripts. RT-PCR in the first round (using the HTBI primer set) targeted the TCR CDR3. TCRdb independently ran MiXCR on the multiplex PCR reads; one entry per CDR3 protein. The profile shows around 700,000 distinct CDR3 sequences, roughly 20% of them singletons. Specimen: blood. Receptors originate from a woman aged 45 to 65 with Graves' hyperthyroidism that later progressed to Graves' ophthalmopathy.

The chain combines TRBV20-1 with TRBJ2-7, with 8 nucleotides matching TRBD1. This CDR3 spans 14 amino acids. The junction had 9 bases not matched to a gene; V was cut back by 6 bases and J by 2 bases. Germline V gene lookup returns CDR1 DFQATT and CDR2 SNEGSKA (reference sequence). The CDR3 nucleotides are TGCAGTGCGACCCCCGGGACAGGTACCTACGAGCAGTACTTC. Protein product: CSATPGTGTYEQYF.

This clonotype was seen a few times. CDR3 sequence reads: CSARDPGQGFDKNIQYF. CDR3 nucleotide sequence: TGCAGTGCTAGAGATCCGGGACAGGGGTTTGACAAAAACATTCAGTACTTC. J is TRBJ2-4 and V is TRBV20-1, with 10 positions matching TRBD1. The length of the CDR3 is 17 residues. Germline assignment: CDR1 DFQATT and CDR2 SNEGSKA (reference sequence). Losses at the gene ends were 0 bases for V and 3 bases for J; bases not matched to a gene: 8.

This clonotype was recorded at least ten times. V is TRBV7-2 and J is TRBJ2-7; TRBD1 aligns across 7 bases. The CDR3 is made up of 12 amino acids. CDR1 is SGHTA and CDR2 is FQGNSA in the germline V gene. V dropped 4 bases and J dropped 8; count of bases not matched to a gene: 5. CDR3 in DNA: TGTGCCAGCAGCTCGACAGGGTTTAAGCAGTACTTC. Translating gives CASSSTGFKQYF.

This clonotype was seen repeatedly, ten times or more. The V and J genes are TRBV3-1 and TRBJ2-5; D gene ambiguous. V gave up 2 bases and J gave up 1 base, with 11 bases separating them. CDR1 and CDR2 (germline): LGHDT, YNNKEL (reference sequence). CDR3 length: 15 amino acids. For the CDR3, the DNA is TGTGCCAGCAGCCAAAGGTATTTGCCCCAAGAGACCCAGTACTTC. Its protein is CASSQRYLPQETQYF.

Regarding this clonotype: Possible read error: a much larger clone is one base away. The chain has TRBV12-3 or TRBV12-4 and TRBJ1-2; D may be TRBD1 (6 bases). V was clipped by 4 bases and J by 6 bases, with 12 bases between them. This CDR3 spans 13 amino acids. Here the CDR3 reads CASSSNRVHGYTF. CDR3 in DNA: TGTGCCAGCAGTTCCAACAGGGTCCATGGCTACACCTTC.

The rearrangement links TRBV12-3 or TRBV12-4 to TRBJ2-1, with 8 positions matching TRBD2. The CDR3 covers 15 residues. The V and J ends lost 6 bases and 2 bases, in that order; junction bases with no gene match: 6. The CDR3 protein is CASRLGRGAYNEQFF. The DNA for the CDR3 is TGTGCCAGCAGACTGGGGCGGGGGGCCTACAATGAGCAGTTCTTC.

The rearrangement uses TRBV20-1 and TRBJ1-2; 7 nucleotides match TRBD1. The CDR3 extends over 13 amino acids. Germline CDR1 reads DFQATT; CDR2 reads SNEGSKA (reference sequence). V shed 6 bases, J shed 8 bases, and the junction held 12 bases outside the gene matches. CDR3 DNA: TGCAGTGCCGCTCCACCCGGGACAGACGGCTACACCTTC. This translates into CSAAPPGTDGYTF.

The chain carries TRBV27 and TRBJ1-1, with 8 bases identical to TRBD1. Germline loops: CDR1 MNHEY, CDR2 SMNVEV (reference sequence). This CDR3 has 15 residues. The V segment lost 5 bases and the J segment 3 bases; nucleotides outside the gene matches: 8. As DNA, the CDR3 is TGTGCCAGCAGTGGTAGGACAGGGACGGACACTGAAGCTTTCTTT. As protein: CASSGRTGTDTEAFF.

This clonotype was detected ten times or more. The V call is TRBV20-1, the J call TRBJ2-3, with a possible D match to TRBD2 (6 bases). The CDR3 runs to 16 residues. Trimming shortened V by 3 bases and J by 2 bases, and 18 bases separated the two germline ends. The germline gives CDR1 DFQATT, CDR2 SNEGSKA (reference sequence). CDR3: CSASLGGYGVTDTQYF. The CDR3 nucleotides are TGCAGTGCTAGCCTTGGGGGGTATGGGGTCACAGATACGCAGTATTTT.

This clonotype was seen more than once but under ten times. The rearrangement links TRBV4-1 to TRBJ2-2; D could derive from TRBD1 or TRBD2 (5 bases each). CDR1 is MGHRA and CDR2 is YSYEKL in the germline V gene. The CDR3 spans 18 residues. V lost 1 base and J 0 bases, leaving 15 bases between the germline ends. The CDR3 DNA reads TGCGCCAGCAGCCAAGGTGGGGACCACAATACGAACACCGGGGAGCTGTTTTTT. As protein: CASSQGGDHNTNTGELFF.

This clonotype was seen more than once but under ten times. The chain couples TRBV6-1 to TRBJ1-1, with 8 bases lining up with TRBD1. The CDR3 extends over 14 amino acids. Germline CDR1 is MNHNS and CDR2 is SASEGT. V was pared by 7 bases and J by 4 bases, with 8 bases of the junction left unmatched. The CDR3 reads CASNDRGMPTEAFF. CDR3 DNA: TGTGCCAGCAATGACAGGGGAATGCCCACTGAAGCTTTCTTT.

V is TRBV3-1 and J is TRBJ1-6; 10 nucleotides agree with TRBD1. The CDR3 extends over 16 amino acids. The V and J ends lost 4 bases and 15 bases, in that order; junction bases with no gene match: 15. The germline CDR1 and CDR2 sequences are LGHDT and YNNKEL (reference sequence). The DNA of the CDR3 is TGTGCCAGCAGCCCCAGGACAGGGGGTTCTAATTCGATCCTCCACTTT. Translation gives CASSPRTGGSNSILHF.

This clonotype was detected only a few times. V usage is TRBV6-5 and J usage is TRBJ2-7; TRBD2 matches at 7 bases. The V segment lost 2 bases and the J segment 4 bases; nucleotides outside the gene matches: 8. Per germline, CDR1 MNHEY and CDR2 SVGAGI. The CDR3 is 15 amino acids. CDR3 sequence reads: CASSYTSTSSYEQYF. The CDR3 DNA reads TGTGCCAGCAGTTACACTTCGACTAGCTCTTACGAGCAGTACTTC.

This clonotype occurred a few times. This chain connects TRBV2 to TRBJ1-2, with D hard to call. Trimming cost V 5 bases and J 1 base, with 11 bases left between them. The CDR3 runs 14 residues. Per the germline V gene, CDR1 is SNHLY and CDR2 is FYNNEI. The CDR3 DNA reads as TGTGCCAGCAGTACACAAGGATTTAACTATGGCTACACCTTC. Its translation: CASSTQGFNYGYTF.